Listed below are T cell receptor beta chains from one sample, sequenced in a study of T-cell memory formation after mild COVID-19. TCRdb reprocessed the 5' RACE reads via MiXCR and lists one record per CDR3 protein. The sample contains about 560,000 distinct CDR3 sequences, approximately 15% of which appear only once. Sequenced input: PBMCs or a T cell subset sorted from them (not recorded which). Receptors were obtained from an adult woman who had mild COVID-19 (a few samples of this study predate the infection). Cell type and time point are not known. CDR3s include the opening cysteine and the closing phenylalanine or tryptophan. D genes are given only for firm matches. Only some rows state a clone size, as once, few, many or a class for expanded clones.

. TRBJ2-7 14 . TRBV7-9 CASSLRRAKDEQYF TGTGCCAGCAGCTTACGGAGGGCCAAAGACGAGCAGTACTTC
. TRBJ2-3 18 TRBD2 TRBV7-2 CASSLPVAGVQKADTQYF TGTGCCAGCAGCTTGCCCGTAGCGGGAGTTCAGAAAGCAGATACGCAGTATTTT
few TRBJ2-1 13 . TRBV11-2 CASSLTNENEQFF TGTGCCAGCAGCCTCACCAACGAGAATGAGCAGTTCTTC
. TRBJ2-6 14 . TRBV25-1 CASSESPGANVLTF TGTGCCAGCAGTGAATCTCCTGGGGCCAACGTCCTGACTTTC
many TRBJ1-2 12 . TRBV3-1 CASSQDRIGYTF TGTGCCAGCAGCCAAGATAGGATTGGCTACACCTTC
few TRBJ1-4 14 . TRBV30 CAWSVRRGGEKLFF TGTGCCTGGAGTGTACGAAGGGGGGGTGAAAAACTGTTTTTT
. TRBJ1-2 14 . TRBV9 CASSVGTDNYGYTF TGTGCCAGCAGCGTTGGAACAGATAACTATGGCTACACCTTC
. TRBJ2-7 15 TRBD2 TRBV20-1 CSARSGTGGLYEQYF TGCAGTGCTAGGAGCGGAACGGGGGGGCTCTACGAGCAGTACTTC
. TRBJ2-7 12 . TRBV18 CASSPWSSGKYF TGTGCCAGCTCACCATGGTCCTCCGGAAAGTACTTC
. TRBJ2-5 17 TRBD2 TRBV7-3 CASSPGLAGGPGETQYF TGTGCCAGCAGCCCCGGACTAGCGGGAGGGCCGGGGGAGACCCAGTACTTC
. TRBJ2-5 14 TRBD2 TRBV12-3/TRBV12-4 CASSLPGSGGTQYF TGTGCCAGCAGTTTACCCGGTAGCGGGGGGACCCAGTACTTC
few TRBJ2-7 15 . TRBV7-9 CASSSVGSASYEQYF TGTGCCAGCAGCTCCGTAGGGAGCGCATCCTACGAGCAGTACTTC
many TRBJ2-1 13 . TRBV7-3 CASSLGSYNEQFF TGTGCCAGCAGCTTGGGCAGCTACAATGAGCAGTTCTTC
few TRBJ1-1 15 . TRBV12-5 CASGLVSGGKAEAFF TGTGCTAGTGGTTTGGTATCTGGGGGTAAGGCTGAAGCTTTCTTT
few TRBJ2-1 13 . TRBV24-1 CATRPWGLGEQFF TGTGCCACCAGGCCCTGGGGTTTGGGTGAGCAGTTCTTC
many TRBJ1-1 13 . TRBV3-1 CASSQGVNTEAFF TGTGCCAGCAGCCAAGGGGTGAACACTGAAGCTTTCTTT
few TRBJ2-7 16 . TRBV7-9 CASSSARQSYSYEQYF TGTGCCAGCAGCTCCGCGAGGCAATCATACTCCTACGAGCAGTACTTC
few TRBJ1-1 12 . TRBV6-1 CASQRMNTEAFF TGTGCCAGCCAACGAATGAACACTGAAGCTTTCTTT
. TRBJ1-2 13 . TRBV12-3/TRBV12-4 CASSFQDKYGYTF TGTGCCAGCAGTTTCCAAGACAAGTATGGCTACACCTTC
many TRBJ2-1 14 . TRBV25-1 CASTGLGSSNEQFF TGTGCCAGCACTGGCCTAGGGTCTTCCAATGAGCAGTTCTTC
. TRBJ2-3 16 . TRBV20-1 CSAITSSHSSTDTQYF TGCAGTGCTATTACTTCGTCCCACAGCAGCACAGATACGCAGTATTTT
few TRBJ2-7 20 TRBD2 TRBV24-1 CATSASSVSSGSQRNYEQYF TGTGCCACCAGTGCCTCTTCGGTGTCTAGCGGGAGTCAGAGGAACTACGAGCAGTACTTC
few TRBJ2-3 16 TRBD2 TRBV4-3 CASSPSGRAGTDTQYF TGCGCCAGCAGCCCTAGCGGGAGGGCCGGGACAGATACGCAGTATTTT
many TRBJ1-3 12 . TRBV20-1 CSARSAGNTIYF TGCAGTGCTCGATCGGCTGGAAACACCATATATTTT
few TRBJ1-4 13 . TRBV5-1 CASRSGMGEKLFF TGCGCCAGCAGATCGGGAATGGGTGAAAAACTGTTTTTT
few TRBJ1-4 11 . TRBV5-1 CASTVGEKLFF TGCGCCAGCACTGTGGGGGAAAAACTGTTTTTT
. TRBJ1-5 18 . TRBV18 CASSPPGISGLSNQPQHF TGTGCCAGCTCACCACCTGGGATTTCGGGTTTGAGCAATCAGCCCCAGCATTTT
. TRBJ2-7 13 . TRBV12-3/TRBV12-4 CASSRLGKGEQYF TGTGCCAGCAGCAGACTGGGAAAGGGCGAGCAGTACTTC
few TRBJ2-5 14 . TRBV25-1 CASSDSGEGGTQYF TGTGCCAGCAGTGACTCAGGGGAGGGGGGGACCCAGTACTTC
few TRBJ2-5 19 TRBD2 TRBV7-2 CASSTRRLAGGPNKETQYF TGTGCCAGCAGCACGCGTAGACTAGCGGGAGGGCCAAATAAGGAGACCCAGTACTTC
few TRBJ1-1 13 . TRBV27 CASSFQATTEAFF TGTGCCAGCAGTTTCCAGGCGACCACTGAAGCTTTCTTT
few TRBJ1-5 17 TRBD1 TRBV6-1 CASSSPGTGLSNQPQHF TGTGCCAGCAGTAGTCCCGGGACAGGTTTGAGCAATCAGCCCCAGCATTTT
once TRBJ1-2 17 TRBD1 TRBV18 CASSPHHPGTVFYGYTF TGTGCCAGCTCACCACACCATCCCGGGACAGTCTTCTATGGCTACACCTTC
few TRBJ2-2 15 . TRBV14 CASSQDRESAGELFF TGTGCCAGCAGCCAAGACAGGGAGTCTGCGGGGGAGCTGTTTTTT
. TRBJ1-1 14 TRBD1 TRBV4-2 CASSQGGQGQEAFF TGTGCCAGCAGCCAAGGGGGACAGGGGCAAGAAGCTTTCTTT
. TRBJ2-5 14 TRBD1 TRBV18 CASSPLGTVETQYF TGTGCCAGCTCACCCCTCGGGACAGTAGAGACCCAGTACTTC
once TRBJ1-2 15 TRBD1 TRBV5-4 CASGFPGGGNYGYTF TGTGCCAGCGGCTTTCCAGGGGGCGGTAACTATGGCTACACCTTC
few TRBJ2-1 11 . TRBV7-9 CASSLAREQFF TGTGCCAGCAGCTTAGCCCGTGAGCAGTTCTTC
. TRBJ2-7 13 . TRBV29-1 CSVTGTSLSEQYF TGCAGCGTTACCGGGACCTCCTTGTCCGAGCAGTACTTC
. TRBJ2-3 17 . TRBV4-2 CASSQDIAFRPQDTQYF TGTGCCAGCAGCCAAGATATAGCGTTCAGGCCACAAGATACGCAGTATTTT
few TRBJ1-2 15 TRBD1 TRBV5-4 CASSVGQGTHNGYTF TGTGCCAGCAGTGTGGGACAGGGCACGCATAATGGCTACACCTTC